Each of the 25 T cell receptor beta chains below was sequenced from the same sample in a study of blood T cell repertoires in COVID-19. Measured with immunoSEQ multiplex PCR; TCRdb has only the in-frame clones, and not every one. The sample yields roughly 160,000 clones, roughly 86% seen once. What was sequenced was peripheral blood. Every receptor here comes from a man between 50 and 59 years old with active or convalescent COVID-19.

The rearrangement links TRBV7-9 to TRBJ1-2; D not certain. The CDR3 runs to 13 residues. V lost 2 bases and J lost 8, with 12 bases in between. The germline gives CDR1 SEHNR, CDR2 FQNEAQ (reference sequence). DNA of the CDR3: TGTGCCAGCAGCTTAAGGCAGGTGGTGGGCTACACCTTC. This encodes CASSLRQVVGYTF. The full variable domain, rest sourced from reference TRBV7-9 and TRBJ1-2, is DTGVSQNPRHKITKRGQNVTFRCDPISEHNRLYWYRQTLGQGPEFLTYFQNEAQLEKSRLLSDRFSAERPKGSFSTLEIQRTEQGDSAMYLCASSLRQVVGYTFGSGTRLTVV.

V gene TRBV19 combines with J gene TRBJ1-1, with D perhaps TRBD1 (6 bases). Germline values: CDR1 LNHDA, CDR2 SQIVND (reference sequence). V was trimmed by 5 bases and J by 4 bases, leaving 11 bases between them. This CDR3 region has 13 residues. The CDR3 nucleotides read TGTGCCAGTAGTGGGGGCTTGGGCACTGAAGCTTTCTTT. Translated, it gives CASSGGLGTEAFF.

V gene TRBV5-1 combines with J gene TRBJ2-5; 13 positions agree with TRBD2. The V and J ends lost 0 bases and 5 bases, in that order; junction bases with no gene match: 7. The CDR3 is made up of 17 amino acids. Germline V CDR1 and CDR2: SGHRS, YFSETQ. The CDR3 DNA sequence: TGCGCCAGCAGCTTGGGGACTAGCGGGGGCCCGGAGGAGACCCAGTACTTC. As protein: CASSLGTSGGPEETQYF.

This clone appeared a single time. The rearrangement uses TRBV6-2 or TRBV6-3 and TRBJ1-2; D gene ambiguous. In germline, CDR1 is MNHEY, CDR2 SVGEGT. The V and J ends lost 0 bases and 0 bases respectively, with 8 bases between them. The CDR3 consists of 15 residues. The CDR3 loop is CASSYSETTNYGYTF. The CDR3 DNA follows: TGTGCCAGCAGTTACTCGGAGACCACTAACTATGGCTACACCTTC.

This chain joins TRBV29-1 and TRBJ2-5, with 7 bases aligning to TRBD2. Germline assignment: CDR1 SQVTM and CDR2 ANQGSEA. The V segment lost 3 bases and the J segment 2 bases; nucleotides outside the gene matches: 6. The CDR3 runs 14 residues. As DNA, the CDR3 is TGCAGCGTTGATCCAGCGGGGATGCAAGAGACCCAGTACTTC. This sequence encodes CSVDPAGMQETQYF.

This chain links TRBV15 with TRBJ1-5; 9 bases map to TRBD1. CDR1 and CDR2 from the germline V gene are LNHNV and YYDKDF (reference sequence). The CDR3 is 16 amino acids. Trimming at V came to 5 bases and at J to 2 bases, leaving 7 bases not matched to a gene. The DNA for the CDR3 is TGTGCCACCAGCCCCGGGACAGGGCTTCGCAATCAGCCCCAGCATTTT. It yields the protein CATSPGTGLRNQPQHF.

With respect to this clone: The same CDR3 is also encoded by other DNA sequences in this sample. The chain recombines TRBV3-1 (or the pseudogene TRBV3-2) with TRBJ1-1; tentatively, D is TRBD1 (5 bases). Trimming removed 1 base from V and 5 bases from J, with 11 bases in between. CDR3 size: 14 residues. Looked up from germline, CDR1 is LGHDT and CDR2 is YNNKEL (reference sequence). The CDR3 sequence: CASSQAGVGTEAFF. CDR3 in DNA: TGTGCCAGCAGCCAAGCGGGGGTCGGGACTGAAGCTTTCTTT.

The V and J genes are TRBV28 and TRBJ1-1, with 7 bases fitting TRBD1. Germline V lookup: CDR1 MDHEN, CDR2 SYDVKM. V trimming: 5 bases; J trimming: 1 base; junction bases outside the gene matches: 7. CDR3 length: 15 residues. In DNA, the CDR3 is TGTGCCAGCAGTGTGCCGGGACAGAAGAACACTGAAGCTTTCTTT. Translating gives CASSVPGQKNTEAFF. The full variable domain, rest sourced from reference TRBV28 and TRBJ1-1, is DVKVTQSSRYLVKRTGEKVFLECVQDMDHENMFWYRQDPGLGLRLIYFSYDVKMKEKGDIPEGYSVSREKKERFSLILESASTNQTSMYLCASSVPGQKNTEAFFGQGTRLTVV.

V gene TRBV9 combines with J gene TRBJ2-3, with 11 bases lining up with TRBD2. This CDR3 has 16 amino acids. J gave up 4 bases and V 2 bases, and 6 bases lay outside the gene matches. In germline, CDR1 is SGDLS, CDR2 YYNGEE. CDR3 in amino acids: CASSVTSGSLADTQYF. The DNA for the CDR3 is TGTGCCAGCAGCGTCACTAGCGGGAGTTTGGCAGATACGCAGTATTTT. The full variable domain, completed using reference TRBV9 and TRBJ2-3, is DSGVTQTPKHLITATGQRVTLRCSPRSGDLSVYWYQQSLDQGLQFLIQYYNGEERAKGNILERFSAQQFPDLHSELNLSSLELGDSALYFCASSVTSGSLADTQYFGPGTRLTVL.

V gene TRBV27 combines with J gene TRBJ1-6; D uncertain. Deletions cut 7 bases from V and 5 bases from J, with 9 bases between. Germline values: CDR1 MNHEY, CDR2 SMNVEV (reference sequence). The CDR3 has 13 amino acids. The chain's CDR3 is CASKWANNSPLHF. As DNA, the CDR3 is TGTGCCAGCAAGTGGGCTAATAATTCACCCCTCCACTTT.

The chain is built from TRBV15 and TRBJ1-6; 9 bases are shared with TRBD1. Looked up from germline, CDR1 is LNHNV and CDR2 is YYDKDF (reference sequence). The CDR3 length is 17 residues. V lost 0 bases and J lost 6; bases outside the gene matches: 6. The chain's CDR3 is CATSRDRTGVTNSPLHF. The DNA for the CDR3 is TGTGCCACCAGCAGAGACCGGACAGGGGTTACTAATTCACCCCTCCACTTT.

This clone was seen only a few times. This chain links TRBV24-1 with TRBJ2-4; D might be TRBD1 (6 bases). The germline gives CDR1 KGHDR, CDR2 SFDVKD. V lost 4 bases and J lost 5, with 17 bases in between. The CDR3 totals 16 residues. CDR3 nucleotides: TGTGCCACCAGTGACTCTTACCGGGACACCCAAAACATTCAGTACTTC. Protein product: CATSDSYRDTQNIQYF.

The rearrangement joins TRBV7-9 to TRBJ2-1, with 11 bases lining up with TRBD2. V shed 5 bases and J 0 bases; nucleotides not matched to a gene: 3. CDR1 is SEHNR, CDR2 FQNEAQ, per germline (reference sequence). The CDR3 runs 16 residues. CDR3 sequence (DNA): TGTGCCAGCAGCCGACTAGCGGGGCCCTCCTACAATGAGCAGTTCTTC. Its protein is CASSRLAGPSYNEQFF.

The chain combines TRBV16 with TRBJ1-1; no definite D call. The CDR3 consists of 13 residues. Trimming pared 0 bases from V and 5 bases from J, leaving 7 bases between. Germline CDR1 and CDR2: KGHSY and FQNENV. CDR3 region: CASSQSWETEAFF. CDR3 in DNA: TGTGCCAGCAGCCAATCTTGGGAGACTGAAGCTTTCTTT.

V and J are TRBV6-5 and TRBJ2-2; maybe TRBD2 (7 bases). There are 15 residues in the CDR3. Germline CDR1 MNHEY, CDR2 SVGAGI. The germline V and J ends were trimmed by 7 bases and 6 bases, with 18 bases remaining between them. The CDR3 region is CASKKERGAAGELFF. The CDR3 DNA reads as TGTGCCAGCAAGAAGGAACGGGGGGCGGCCGGGGAGCTGTTTTTT.

The chain carries TRBV3-1 (or the pseudogene TRBV3-2) and TRBJ2-1, with 12 nucleotides matching TRBD2. Trimming at V came to 4 bases and at J to 7 bases, leaving 11 bases not matched to a gene. The CDR3 length is 17 residues. Germline V gene lookup returns CDR1 LGHDT and CDR2 YNNKEL (reference sequence). The CDR3 spells CASSPLPLAGGLNEQFF. CDR3 bases: TGTGCCAGCAGCCCTCTGCCCCTAGCGGGGGGGCTTAATGAGCAGTTCTTC.

This sequence joins TRBV7-9 and TRBJ1-1; 7 nucleotides line up with TRBD1. Trimming removed 5 bases from V and 5 bases from J; junction bases left unmatched: 11. Per the germline V gene, CDR1 is SEHNR and CDR2 is FQNEAQ (reference sequence). The CDR3 has 15 amino acids. CDR3: CASSVKRTGRTEAFF. For the CDR3, the DNA is TGTGCCAGCAGCGTTAAAAGGACAGGTCGAACTGAAGCTTTCTTT. Complete variable domain (other parts from reference TRBV7-9 and TRBJ1-1): DTGVSQNPRHKITKRGQNVTFRCDPISEHNRLYWYRQTLGQGPEFLTYFQNEAQLEKSRLLSDRFSAERPKGSFSTLEIQRTEQGDSAMYLCASSVKRTGRTEAFFGQGTRLTVV.

Notes on this clone: Other DNA sequences in the same sample also yield this CDR3. The rearrangement uses TRBV12-3 or TRBV12-4 and TRBJ1-1, with D possibly matching TRBD1 (5 bases). This CDR3 region has 13 residues. Trimming pared 3 bases from V and 2 bases from J, leaving 7 bases between. CDR3 loop: CASSFGGNTEAFF. The CDR3 nucleotides read TGTGCCAGCAGTTTCGGGGGAAACACTGAAGCTTTCTTT.

The chain combines TRBV6-5 with TRBJ1-2; D is possibly TRBD1 (5 bases). Germline assignment: CDR1 MNHEY and CDR2 SVGAGI. Deletions cut 3 bases from V and 5 bases from J, with 19 bases between. The length of the CDR3 is 16 residues. Here the CDR3 DNA reads TGTGCCAGCAGTTATGGGGCAGCCGGTTCAATTTATGGCTACACCTTC. Its protein product is CASSYGAAGSIYGYTF.

J is TRBJ2-2 and V is TRBV5-4, with TRBD2 as a possible D gene (6 bases). V was shortened by 4 bases and J by 7 bases, with 17 bases between the two germline ends. The CDR3 length is 15 residues. Looked up from germline, CDR1 is SGHNT and CDR2 is YYREEE (reference sequence). The CDR3 DNA sequence: TGTGCCAGCAGCCCCCTGGGGGGAGATGTCGGGGAGCTGTTTTTT. Its protein is CASSPLGGDVGELFF.

The V and J genes are TRBV5-5 and TRBJ1-6; D uncertain. This CDR3 contains 15 residues. V was cut by 6 bases and J by 5 bases, with 15 bases left in between. CDR1 and CDR2 (germline): SGHKS, YYEKEE (reference sequence). CDR3 amino acids: CASNFFTGNNSPLHF. The CDR3 nucleotides read TGTGCCAGCAACTTCTTTACGGGGAATAATTCACCCCTCCACTTT.

The V call is TRBV24-1, the J call TRBJ2-1, with D perhaps TRBD1 (5 bases). This CDR3 has 18 amino acids. Per the germline V gene, CDR1 is KGHDR and CDR2 is SFDVKD. Trimming took off 3 bases at V and 0 bases at J, with 17 bases between the two ends. CDR3 in amino acids: CATSDHGVDSTSYNEQFF. In DNA, the CDR3 is TGTGCCACCAGTGATCACGGAGTAGACAGTACCTCCTACAATGAGCAGTTCTTC.

V and J are TRBV5-1 and TRBJ1-3, with D unclear. The CDR3 covers 15 residues. The germline V and J ends were trimmed by 0 bases and 0 bases, with 7 bases remaining between them. Germline CDR1 and CDR2: SGHRS and YFSETQ. The CDR3 region is CASSLAAGSGNTIYF. CDR3 in DNA: TGCGCCAGCAGCTTGGCGGCAGGCTCTGGAAACACCATATATTTT.

The CDR3 DNA is TGTGCCAGTAGGACAGGCGTTAACTATGGCTACACCTTC. Translating it yields CASRTGVNYGYTF. The chain is built from TRBV19 and TRBJ1-2, with D maybe TRBD1 (6 bases). The V end was cut by 6 bases, the J end by 1 base, with 9 bases between. The germline gives CDR1 LNHDA, CDR2 SQIVND (reference sequence). This CDR3 is built from 13 residues.

The J gene is TRBJ2-7, the V gene TRBV10-3; D is perhaps TRBD1 (6 bases). The length of the CDR3 is 14 residues. Per germline, CDR1 ENHRY and CDR2 SYGVKD. The V and J ends lost 2 bases and 2 bases respectively, with 10 bases between them. The CDR3 nucleotides read TGTGCCATCAGTGAGCGACAGGCCCCCTACGAGCAGTACTTC. This codes for CAISERQAPYEQYF.